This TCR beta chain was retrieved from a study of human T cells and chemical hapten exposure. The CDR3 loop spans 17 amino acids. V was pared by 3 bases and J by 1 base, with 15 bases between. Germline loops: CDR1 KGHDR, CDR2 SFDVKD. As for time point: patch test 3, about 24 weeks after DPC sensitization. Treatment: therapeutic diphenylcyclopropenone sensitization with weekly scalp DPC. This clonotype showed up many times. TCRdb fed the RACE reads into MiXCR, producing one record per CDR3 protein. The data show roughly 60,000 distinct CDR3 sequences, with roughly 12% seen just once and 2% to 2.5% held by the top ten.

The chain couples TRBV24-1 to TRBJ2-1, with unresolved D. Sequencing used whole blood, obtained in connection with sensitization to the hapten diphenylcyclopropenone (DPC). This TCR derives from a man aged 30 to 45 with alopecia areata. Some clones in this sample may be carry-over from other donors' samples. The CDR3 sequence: CATSDPDVGPSYNEQFF. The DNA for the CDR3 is TGTGCCACCAGTGATCCGGACGTAGGGCCATCCTACAATGAGCAGTTCTTC.